What follows are 11 T cell receptor beta chains derived from one specimen sequenced in a study of blood T cells in healthy people across ages (dated by TCRdb to 2014 to 2015). The library was made by 5' RACE. TCRdb shows the sequencer as Illumina HiSeq 2500. A second PCR of roughly 7 to 11 cycles was performed with a sample-barcoded 5' primer and a J-beta primer mix. In TCRdb, the public reads were trimmed at Q25 with fastp and aligned with MiXCR, with productive beta chains retained. Entries are consolidated by CDR3 protein sequence, retaining the most common genes and DNA. This sample lists 980,000 or so distinct CDR3 sequences; around 49% were detected once. Of the sample, about an eighth is held by the ten largest clones. The material sequenced was blood. The receptors shown here come from a man aged 30-40 years in good health.

The chain uses TRBV20-1 and TRBJ2-1; D call uncertain. V lost 0 bases and J lost 9, with 9 bases in between. The germline V gene encodes CDR1 DFQATT and CDR2 SNEGSKA (reference sequence). The CDR3 has 12 residues. The CDR3 DNA reads TGCAGTGCTAGAGATCTGTCATCTGAGCAGTTCTTC. It is translated as CSARDLSSEQFF.

The sample holds a few counts of this clonotype. The chain's CDR3 is CASSGRTGNQPQHF. Written as DNA, the CDR3 is TGTGCCAGCAGTGGCCGGACAGGGAATCAGCCCCAGCATTTT. J is TRBJ1-5 and V is TRBV12-3 or TRBV12-4, with TRBD1 matching 8 bases. After removal of 5 bases from V and 4 bases from J, the junction contained 4 bases not matched to a gene. The CDR3 has 14 residues.

This chain joins TRBV27 and TRBJ2-7, with 10 bases that match TRBD1. This CDR3 is 20 amino acids long. The germline gives CDR1 MNHEY, CDR2 SMNVEV (reference sequence). The V and J ends lost 5 bases and 0 bases, in that order; junction bases with no gene match: 19. This CDR3 is CASSHAKLSSWDRGSYEQYF. In DNA form, the CDR3 reads TGTGCCAGCAGTCACGCTAAACTGTCCTCTTGGGACAGGGGCTCCTACGAGCAGTACTTC.

The chain is built from TRBV2 and TRBJ2-7; 10 nucleotides line up with TRBD1. Germline CDR1 is SNHLY and CDR2 is FYNNEI. The CDR3 is made up of 13 amino acids. V was pared by 9 bases and J by 5 bases, with 7 bases of the junction left unmatched. The CDR3 nucleotides read TGTGCCAGTATAAGGGACAGGGGACACGAGCAGTACTTC. Its translation is CASIRDRGHEQYF.

This chain uses TRBV9 with TRBJ2-6; D gene ambiguous. Between the trimmed V and J ends, which lost 0 bases and 0 bases, there was a span of 4 bases. Germline lookup yields CDR1 SGDLS and CDR2 YYNGEE. This CDR3 is 15 amino acids long. The CDR3: CASSVGISGANVLTF. The DNA of the CDR3 is TGTGCCAGCAGCGTAGGGATCTCTGGGGCCAACGTCCTGACTTTC.

This clonotype was picked up one time. The chain couples TRBV20-1 to TRBJ2-2, with 7 positions matching TRBD1. With V trimmed by 0 bases and J by 4 bases, 5 bases remained unmatched. Germline loops: CDR1 DFQATT, CDR2 SNEGSKA (reference sequence). There are 15 residues in the CDR3. The CDR3 region is CSARDLDRTTGELFF. In nucleotides, the CDR3 is TGCAGTGCTAGAGATTTGGACAGGACCACCGGGGAGCTGTTTTTT.

The chain couples TRBV15 to TRBJ2-3, with a weak D call TRBD1 (6 bases). The CDR3 length is 12 residues. Trimming shortened V by 5 bases and J by 6 bases, and 9 bases separated the two germline ends. The V gene's germline CDR1 is LNHNV and CDR2 YYDKDF (reference sequence). The CDR3 nucleotides are TGTGCCACCAGCCTACAGGGCGATACGCAGTATTTT. Its translation is CATSLQGDTQYF. Looking up the rest from reference TRBV15 and TRBJ2-3 gives the full variable domain: DAMVIQNPRYQVTQFGKPVTLSCSQTLNHNVMYWYQQKSSQAPKLLFHYYDKDFNNEADTPDNFQSRRPNTSFCFLDIRSPGLGDTAMYLCATSLQGDTQYFGPGTRLTVL.

In its sample, this clonotype was seen a few times. V and J are TRBV6-5 and TRBJ2-5, with no clear D. The CDR3 is made up of 16 amino acids. Germline V gives CDR1 MNHEY, CDR2 SVGAGI. Trimming shortened V by 5 bases and J by 7 bases, and 23 bases separated the two germline ends. CDR3 loop: CASSPRTEATPGTQYF. The CDR3 DNA follows: TGTGCCAGCAGTCCACGAACTGAAGCAACCCCGGGGACCCAGTACTTC.

This chain connects TRBV12-3 or TRBV12-4 to TRBJ2-5; possibly TRBD1 for D (6 bases). The DNA matches TRBJ2-7 better at its end, which makes the J call doubtful. This CDR3 comprises 13 residues. CDR3 protein: CASSLRQEYEQYF. CDR3 sequence (DNA): TGTGCCAGCAGTTTAAGACAGGAGTACGAGCAGTACTTC.

This clonotype was picked up many times. This chain links TRBV9 with TRBJ2-1; 8 bases agree with TRBD2. Per germline, CDR1 SGDLS and CDR2 YYNGEE. Trimming cost V 0 bases and J 6 bases; bases outside gene matches: 8. The CDR3 contains 16 residues. CDR3 in amino acids: CASSVVSGGQGNEQFF. The CDR3 DNA is TGTGCCAGCAGCGTAGTGTCGGGGGGGCAAGGCAATGAGCAGTTCTTC.

This clonotype has more than one count but fewer than ten. The chain carries TRBV6-1 and TRBJ2-3, with 13 bases lining up with TRBD2. Trimming removed 5 bases from V and 8 bases from J; junction bases left unmatched: 13. The V gene's germline CDR1 is MNHNS and CDR2 SASEGT. This CDR3 contains 17 residues. The CDR3 region is CASSPGTTSGGRSTQYF. The CDR3 DNA sequence: TGTGCCAGCAGTCCAGGAACGACTAGCGGGGGGCGGAGTACGCAGTATTTT.